The clone carrying this T cell receptor beta chain was recorded a few times. The antigen is not known. The data originate from a study of human T cells and chemical hapten exposure. For the study at large: Sensitization applied 2% DPC to approximately 2 cm by approximately 2 cm of upper inner arm skin.

TCRdb analysed the RACE reads with MiXCR anew, one entry per CDR3 protein. Here the sample spans about 120,000 distinct CDR3 sequences, about 13% being singletons. Study observations and caveats: Alopecia affected the donors, so their immune response may differ from healthy people's. Unchanged with DPC sensitization were TCRs above 1 in 1000 frequency. With patch test score, the counts of PT1 expanded TCRs showed a positive correlation.

In germline, CDR1 is SGHVS, CDR2 FQNEAQ. V lost 1 base to trimming and J lost 2 bases, with 11 bases between them. CDR3 length: 16 amino acids. Time point here: pre-sensitization, week 0. Treatment in this sample: therapeutic diphenylcyclopropenone sensitization with weekly scalp DPC. The specimen comprised whole blood, sampled in connection with sensitization to the hapten diphenylcyclopropenone (DPC). The chain carries TRBV7-8 and TRBJ2-2, with D perhaps matching TRBD2 (6 bases). This TCR derives from a woman under 30 with alopecia areata. Some clones in this sample may be carry-over from other donors' samples. The CDR3 region has the DNA TGTGCCAGCAGCTTAGAGGACTACCTAAACACCGGGGAGCTGTTTTTT. Translating gives CASSLEDYLNTGELFF.